This T cell receptor (beta chain) stems from a study of T cells in Graves' hyperthyroidism and ophthalmopathy. In the study overall: The authors collected peripheral blood at initial diagnosis, before any treatment.

Template material for amplifying TCR beta CDR3 regions consisted of RNA transcripts. HTBI primers were the set used in a first-round RT-PCR of the TCR CDR3. TCRdb re-called the multiplex PCR reads through MiXCR, storing one row per CDR3 protein. Of about 350,000 distinct CDR3 sequences in the sample, roughly 17% were seen once. Any patient presenting with uncontrolled infection, other autoimmune disease, pregnancy or lactation was left out. Diagnostic assessment was based on clinical symptoms, serum thyroxine and TRAb, thyroid ultrasound and orbital computed tomography. A sample of blood taken at first hyperthyroidism diagnosis preceded any ophthalmopathy symptoms. This clonotype showed up many times. The CDR3 runs to 20 residues. V was pared by 3 bases and J by 0 bases, with 19 bases of the junction left unmatched.

The chain employs TRBV12-3 or TRBV12-4 and TRBJ1-2, with 7 bases fitting TRBD1. This clonotype originated in a young woman with Graves' hyperthyroidism that later progressed to Graves' ophthalmopathy. Sequences were obtained from blood. The CDR3 spells CASSFLASWASDRANYGYTF. CDR3 coding DNA: TGTGCCAGCAGTTTTCTGGCCAGTTGGGCTTCTGACAGGGCTAACTATGGCTACACCTTC.